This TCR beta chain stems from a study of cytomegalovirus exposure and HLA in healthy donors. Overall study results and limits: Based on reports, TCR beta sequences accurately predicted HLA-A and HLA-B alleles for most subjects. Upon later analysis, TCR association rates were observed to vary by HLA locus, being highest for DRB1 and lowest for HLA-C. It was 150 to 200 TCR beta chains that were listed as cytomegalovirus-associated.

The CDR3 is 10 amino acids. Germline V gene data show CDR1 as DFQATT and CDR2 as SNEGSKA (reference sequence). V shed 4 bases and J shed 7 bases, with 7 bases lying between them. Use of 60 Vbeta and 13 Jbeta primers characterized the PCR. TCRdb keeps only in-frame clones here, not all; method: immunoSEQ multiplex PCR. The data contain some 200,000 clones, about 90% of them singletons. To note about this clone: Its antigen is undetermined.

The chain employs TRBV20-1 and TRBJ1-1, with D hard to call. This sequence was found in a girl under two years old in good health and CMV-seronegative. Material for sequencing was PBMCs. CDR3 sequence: CSANGNEAFF. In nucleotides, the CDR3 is TGCAGTGCTAACGGGAATGAAGCTTTCTTT.